The rows below give T cell receptor beta chains drawn from one sample of a study of metastatic and nonmetastatic thyroid tumors. TCRdb called clones again from the PCR reads with MiXCR. The table records more than 20,000 clones, about a third of them present only once. The specimen was blood. These TCRs come from a male donor with papillary thyroid cancer or a benign thyroid nodule (not recorded which). Some clones in this sample may be carry-over from other donors' samples. The CDR3 runs from the conserved cysteine through the conserved F or W. The order of the fields is clone size, D gene, J gene, V gene, CDR3 DNA, CDR3 protein. D genes are given only for firm matches. Clone size is shown for a subset of rows, as once, few, many or a class of expanded clone.

many,TRBD1,TRBJ2-1,TRBV12-3/TRBV12-4,TGTGCCAGCAGTTCGACAGGGAACTACAATGAGCAGTTCTTC,CASSSTGNYNEQFF
.,TRBD1,TRBJ1-5,TRBV20-1,TGCAGTGCTAGAGTGATGGACAGGGGCAATCAGCCCCAGCATTTT,CSARVMDRGNQPQHF
.,.,TRBJ2-7,TRBV6-1,TGTGCCAGCAAAATAGACCGAGTCGGCTACGAGCAGTACTTC,CASKIDRVGYEQYF
medium-sized,.,TRBJ1-1,TRBV12-3/TRBV12-4,TGTGCCAGCAGTTTGGTCGGAAACACTGAAGCTTTCTTT,CASSLVGNTEAFF
many,TRBD2,TRBJ2-1,TRBV15,TGTGCCACCAGCAGCGTGAGCGGGAGGCTCCACAATGAGCAGTTCTTC,CATSSVSGRLHNEQFF
many,.,TRBJ1-6,TRBV27,TGTGCCAGCAGCCCTATTTATAATTCACCCCTCCACTTT,CASSPIYNSPLHF
few,.,TRBJ1-1,TRBV11-2,TGTGCCAGCAGCCCAGGGGTCGGGGGGAACACTGAAGCTTTCTTT,CASSPGVGGNTEAFF
.,.,TRBJ1-1,TRBV20-1,TGCAGTGCCGACCCTGGACAGAACACTGAAGCTTTCTTT,CSADPGQNTEAFF
many,TRBD2,TRBJ2-7,TRBV6-1,TGTGCCAGCAGTCGACGGGAGGTCCCCTACGAGCAGTACTTC,CASSRREVPYEQYF
medium-sized,.,TRBJ1-1,TRBV4-3,TGCGCCAGCAGCCAAGAGAGGAGGGACACCAAAGCTTTCTTT,CASSQERRDTKAFF
.,.,TRBJ2-7,TRBV6-2/TRBV6-3,TGTGCCAACACCGATCGACAGTGGGGCTACGAGCAGTACTTC,CANTDRQWGYEQYF
.,.,TRBJ2-7,TRBV4-1,TGCGCCAGCAGCCCCCGTGGACAGAACGCCTACGAGCAGTACTTC,CASSPRGQNAYEQYF
.,.,TRBJ1-5,TRBV14,TGTGCCAGCAGCCACAATCAGCCCCAGCATTTT,CASSHNQPQHF
.,.,TRBJ2-7,TRBV5-1,TGCGCCAGCAGCTTGGTTGCAGGGTCCTACGAGCAGTACTTC,CASSLVAGSYEQYF
once,.,TRBJ2-3,TRBV11-3,TGTGCCAGCAGCTTAGCCCCGGGCCCAGATACGCAGTATTTT,CASSLAPGPDTQYF
.,.,TRBJ2-3,TRBV20-1,TGCAGTGCTAGAAAACCCATAACCACAGATACGCAGTATTTT,CSARKPITTDTQYF
many,.,TRBJ2-3,TRBV18,TGTGCCAGCTCAGCTCCGGGACGAGACACAGATACGCAGTATTTT,CASSAPGRDTDTQYF
.,TRBD2,TRBJ2-3,TRBV11-2,TGTGCCAGCAGCTTACCCCTGACTAGCGGGAGTGCAGATACGCAGTATTTT,CASSLPLTSGSADTQYF
many,.,TRBJ2-5,TRBV5-8,TGTGCCAGCATCGTCGGGGTGCCACGTTACTCGCAAGAGACCCAGTACTTC,CASIVGVPRYSQETQYF
medium-sized,TRBD1,TRBJ1-1,TRBV5-1,TGCGCCAGCAGCTTGGCCGCGACAGGGGGCAGAGGTAGCACTGAAGCTTTCTTT,CASSLAATGGRGSTEAFF
.,TRBD1,TRBJ1-2,TRBV6-6,TGTGCCAGCAGTTACTCATGGACAGGGCACTATGGCTACACCTTC,CASSYSWTGHYGYTF
.,.,TRBJ2-7,TRBV20-1,TGCAGTGCCCCTCCCGATTTTTTACAGGGCGCGGGCGAGCAGTACTTC,CSAPPDFLQGAGEQYF
medium-sized,.,TRBJ1-1,TRBV6-2/TRBV6-3,TGTGCCAGCAGTCAGACAGTCACTGAAGCTTTCTTT,CASSQTVTEAFF
few,.,TRBJ2-7,TRBV19,TGTGCCAGTAGTATAGACGTCCAGGGCCCCTACGAGCAGTACTTC,CASSIDVQGPYEQYF
.,.,TRBJ2-7,TRBV30,TGTGCCTGGAGAGCCGTACAGTTTGGGACCTACGAGCAGTACTTC,CAWRAVQFGTYEQYF
few,.,TRBJ1-5,TRBV7-8,TGTGCCAGCAGCTTATCAGGACAGATTGCTCAGCCCCAGCATTTT,CASSLSGQIAQPQHF
.,.,TRBJ1-3,TRBV12-3/TRBV12-4,TGTGCCAGCAGTTTAAGGATGGCAGGGGTAGGCGGAAACACCATATATTTT,CASSLRMAGVGGNTIYF
many,.,TRBJ1-2,TRBV18,TGTGCCAGCTCACGAAAGGGAGGCGAAGTAGGGTATAATGGCTACACCTTC,CASSRKGGEVGYNGYTF
.,TRBD2,TRBJ2-7,TRBV20-1,TGCAGTGCTCGAGGGACTAGCGGGATATACGAGCAGTACTTC,CSARGTSGIYEQYF
many,.,TRBJ2-1,TRBV6-1,TGTGCCAGCAGACAGACAGCCCTAAATGAGCAGTTCTTC,CASRQTALNEQFF
medium-sized,.,TRBJ1-6,TRBV12-3/TRBV12-4,TGTGCCAGCAGTATTACCAATTCACCCCTCCACTTT,CASSITNSPLHF
.,TRBD2,TRBJ2-6,TRBV6-4,TGTGCCAGCAGTGGGACTAGCGAACTATCTGGGGCCAACGTCCTGACTTTC,CASSGTSELSGANVLTF
.,TRBD2,TRBJ2-1,TRBV6-4,TGTGCCAGCAGTGACACTAGCGGGAGTCGCGAGCAGTTCTTC,CASSDTSGSREQFF
.,TRBD1,TRBJ2-2,TRBV11-2,TGTGCCAGCAGCTTGGGACAGGGGGGTTATCACGGGGAGCTGTTTTTT,CASSLGQGGYHGELFF
many,.,TRBJ2-1,TRBV5-4,TGTGCCAGCAGCGCTAGGGGCTCCTACAATGAGCAGTTCTTC,CASSARGSYNEQFF
many,TRBD1,TRBJ2-3,TRBV19,TGTGCCAGTAGTATGGACAGGGGCCCGTTGGATACGCAGTATTTT,CASSMDRGPLDTQYF
.,TRBD1,TRBJ2-7,TRBV11-3,TGTGCCAGCAGCTTGGGACAGGGGGACGAGCAGTACTTC,CASSLGQGDEQYF
.,.,TRBJ1-1,TRBV5-1,TGCGCCAGCAGCTTGGTATCTGGGACGAACACTGAAGCTTTCTTT,CASSLVSGTNTEAFF
few,TRBD2,TRBJ2-7,TRBV20-1,TGCAGTGCTAGAGGCAGCGGGGGCCTAACCTACGAGCAGTACTTC,CSARGSGGLTYEQYF
.,.,TRBJ1-3,TRBV10-2,TGCGCCAGCAGTGAGTCGAATCTGGGGGCCGGAAACACCATATATTTT,CASSESNLGAGNTIYF
few,.,TRBJ2-7,TRBV12-3/TRBV12-4,TGTGCCAGCCTCCGAGCAGGGTCGTACGAGCAGTACTTC,CASLRAGSYEQYF